This is a list of T cell receptor beta chains from one sample in a study of blood T cell repertoires in COVID-19. This table comes from immunoSEQ multiplex PCR, and its TCRdb copy is limited to in-frame clones, with some not included. The sample contains tens of thousands of clones, 70% to 90% of which appear only once. The specimen sequenced was peripheral blood. These receptors were taken from a human donor in a cohort sampled during active COVID-19. The CDR3 runs from the conserved cysteine through the conserved F or W. D genes are given only for firm matches. Some rows have no size entry. The others give once, few or many, or a class for an expanded clone.

cdr3_aa	cdr3_nt	d_call	clone_size	j_call	v_call
CASSPPGRGQAFF	TGTGCCAGCTCACCACCGGGAAGGGGGCAAGCTTTCTTT	TRBD1	.	TRBJ1-1	TRBV18
CASSADLYNEQFF	TGTGCCAGCAGCGCGGACTTGTACAATGAGCAGTTCTTC	.	.	TRBJ2-1	TRBV9
CASSHDTSNEQFF	TGCGCCAGCAGCCATGACACTAGTAATGAGCAGTTCTTC	.	.	TRBJ2-1	TRBV4-1
CASMGAGGSSYEQYF	TGTGCCAGCATGGGGGCGGGAGGGTCCTCCTACGAGCAGTACTTC	TRBD2	.	TRBJ2-7	TRBV6-5
CASGPGQQETQYF	TGTGCTAGTGGCCCGGGACAGCAAGAGACCCAGTACTTC	TRBD1	.	TRBJ2-5	TRBV12-5
CASSQFPGSYNEQFF	TGTGCCAGCAGCCAATTTCCGGGATCCTACAATGAGCAGTTCTTC	.	.	TRBJ2-1	TRBV4-2
CASSQLHRQYYGYTF	TGTGCCAGCAGCCAGCTCCACAGGCAATACTATGGCTACACCTTC	.	.	TRBJ1-2	TRBV3-1/TRBV3-2
CASSLTGGAGATNEKLFF	TGTGCCAGCTCACTTACAGGGGGCGCAGGGGCGACTAATGAAAAACTGTTTTTT	TRBD1	.	TRBJ1-4	TRBV18
CASSPLPQVNYEQYF	TGTGCCAGCTCACCACTTCCCCAGGTAAACTACGAGCAGTACTTC	.	.	TRBJ2-7	TRBV18
CASRAGISNTGELFF	TGTGCCAGCAGAGCCGGGATCTCGAACACCGGGGAGCTGTTTTTT	.	.	TRBJ2-2	TRBV27
CASRESLAGGEQYF	TGTGCCAGTAGGGAGAGTCTAGCGGGTGGTGAGCAGTACTTC	TRBD2	.	TRBJ2-7	TRBV19
CASSELGGGFSGANVLTF	TGTGCCAGCAGTGAATTAGGCGGCGGATTCTCTGGGGCCAACGTCCTGACTTTC	.	.	TRBJ2-6	TRBV6-1
CASSLTVMSYNEQFF	TGCGCCAGCAGCTTAACAGTTATGTCCTACAATGAGCAGTTCTTC	.	.	TRBJ2-1	TRBV5-1
CASKGGSQPSYEQYF	TGTGCCAGCAAGGGGGGGTCCCAGCCCTCCTACGAGCAGTACTTC	.	few	TRBJ2-7	TRBV2
CASSPNRNRAASEQYF	TGTGCCAGTAGTCCAAACCGGAACAGGGCGGCCAGCGAGCAGTACTTC	.	.	TRBJ2-7	TRBV19
CASSPQQTGSNEKLFF	TGTGCCAGCTCACCACAGCAGACAGGGTCTAATGAAAAACTGTTTTTT	TRBD1	.	TRBJ1-4	TRBV18
CATRQYNEQFF	TGTGCCACCAGGCAGTACAATGAGCAGTTCTTC	.	.	TRBJ2-1	TRBV24-1
CASSRQKTGTGSYEQYF	TGTGCCAGCAGCCGACAAAAAACTGGGACAGGCTCCTACGAGCAGTACTTC	.	.	TRBJ2-7	TRBV21-1
CASSPSEAPNTGELFF	TGTGCCAGCTCACCATCGGAGGCCCCGAACACCGGGGAGCTGTTTTTT	.	.	TRBJ2-2	TRBV18
CASRRTSGTSREQYF	TGTGCCAGCAGACGGACTAGCGGAACCTCTCGGGAGCAGTACTTC	TRBD2	.	TRBJ2-7	TRBV2
CASSVAPNTGELFF	TGTGCCAGCAGCGTAGCCCCAAACACCGGGGAGCTGTTTTTT	.	few	TRBJ2-2	TRBV9
CATSRVEGDTDTQYF	TGTGCCACCAGCAGAGTCGAGGGGGACACAGATACGCAGTATTTT	.	.	TRBJ2-3	TRBV15
CAWSVMGAKDTQYF	TGTGCCTGGAGTGTTATGGGGGCCAAAGATACGCAGTATTTT	.	.	TRBJ2-3	TRBV30
CASKGGSGYEQYF	TGCGCCAGCAAAGGTGGGAGCGGCTACGAGCAGTACTTC	.	.	TRBJ2-7	TRBV5-1
CASRPGTGFYGYTF	TGTGCCAGTAGGCCCGGGACAGGGTTCTATGGCTACACCTTC	TRBD1	few	TRBJ1-2	TRBV27
CASRPWNRGEEKLFF	TGTGCCAGTAGACCCTGGAACAGGGGGGAGGAAAAACTGTTTTTT	TRBD1	few	TRBJ1-4	TRBV19
CASSPQKNTEAFF	TGTGCCAGCTCACCCCAAAAGAACACTGAAGCTTTCTTT	.	few	TRBJ1-1	TRBV18
CASSPPGGVTDTQYF	TGTGCCAGCAGCCCCCCCGGAGGGGTGACAGATACGCAGTATTTT	.	.	TRBJ2-3	TRBV9
CASSVRPVAGGAEQFF	TGTGCCAGCAGCGTTCGCCCAGTCGCGGGAGGTGCTGAGCAGTTCTTC	TRBD2	.	TRBJ2-1	TRBV9
CASSPGRADNSPLHF	TGTGCCAGCAGCCCAGGGAGGGCGGATAATTCACCCCTCCACTTT	.	.	TRBJ1-6	TRBV7-9
CASSLSGSSGYNEQFF	TGCGCCAGCAGCTTGAGCGGTTCTAGCGGGTACAATGAGCAGTTCTTC	TRBD2	.	TRBJ2-1	TRBV5-1
CASRTVGANVLTF	TGTGCCAGCAGGACAGTGGGGGCCAACGTCCTGACTTTC	.	.	TRBJ2-6	TRBV12-3/TRBV12-4
CASNRGENTGELFF	TGTGCCAGTAATAGGGGCGAAAACACCGGGGAGCTGTTTTTT	.	.	TRBJ2-2	TRBV19
CASSTTGPRGYTF	TGTGCCAGCAGTACCACAGGACCTAGGGGCTACACCTTC	.	once	TRBJ1-2	TRBV5-4
CSALDRNYGYTF	TGCAGCGCCCTGGACAGAAACTATGGCTACACCTTC	.	.	TRBJ1-2	TRBV29-1
CASSLEVGAYTF	TGTGCCAGCAGCTTAGAGGTCGGAGCCTACACCTTC	.	.	TRBJ1-2	TRBV7-9
CASSPGGPPGEQFF	TGTGCCAGCTCACCCGGGGGGCCCCCTGGGGAGCAGTTCTTC	.	.	TRBJ2-1	TRBV18
CAWMTRGLSYEQYF	TGTGCCTGGATGACTAGGGGCCTCTCCTACGAGCAGTACTTC	.	.	TRBJ2-7	TRBV30
CASSLAGRQDHQETQYF	TGTGCCAGCAGCTTAGCGGGGAGACAGGACCATCAAGAGACCCAGTACTTC	.	once	TRBJ2-5	TRBV11-1
CATSDSVAGGNEQFF	TGTGCCACCAGTGATTCAGTAGCAGGGGGCAATGAGCAGTTCTTC	TRBD1	.	TRBJ2-1	TRBV24-1
CASSPGDPARIYEQYF	TGTGCCAGCAGCCCAGGGGACCCAGCTAGGATTTACGAGCAGTACTTC	.	.	TRBJ2-7	TRBV7-8
CASSQDWEVAGGPVETQYF	TGTGCCAGCAGCCAAGATTGGGAGGTCGCGGGAGGGCCGGTGGAGACCCAGTACTTC	TRBD2	.	TRBJ2-5	TRBV3-1/TRBV3-2
CATIAESRVNEQFF	TGTGCCACCATAGCGGAGTCGCGGGTCAATGAGCAGTTCTTC	.	.	TRBJ2-1	TRBV2
CASNTGALAKNIQYF	TGTGCCAGCAACACAGGAGCGCTAGCCAAAAACATTCAGTACTTC	.	.	TRBJ2-4	TRBV28
CASSLHMNTEAFF	TGTGCCAGCAGCTTACACATGAACACTGAAGCTTTCTTT	.	.	TRBJ1-1	TRBV11-2
CAGTGDSGANVLTF	TGTGCAGGCACGGGTGACTCTGGGGCCAACGTCCTGACTTTC	.	.	TRBJ2-6	TRBV5-4
CASSPSGSVPYEQYF	TGTGCCAGCAGTCCATCCGGGTCAGTACCCTACGAGCAGTACTTC	.	.	TRBJ2-7	TRBV28
CASRSDRGPQPQHF	TGTGCCAGCAGATCGGACAGGGGGCCTCAGCCCCAGCATTTT	TRBD1	.	TRBJ1-5	TRBV2